This section outlines one T cell receptor (beta chain) sequence together with its context. This entry comes from a study of blood T cells in healthy people across ages. Then a second PCR, running roughly 7 to 11 cycles, was carried out with a sample-barcoded 5' primer and a J-beta primer mix. In TCRdb, the 5' RACE reads were re-called with MiXCR into one record per CDR3 protein. Of roughly 800,000 distinct CDR3 sequences listed, about 62% are singletons. CDR3 size: 15 residues. Germline lookup yields CDR1 DFQATT and CDR2 SNEGSKA (reference sequence). Trimming removed 0 bases at V and 3 bases at J, with 15 bases between.

The sequence was obtained from a young man in good health. The sample consisted of blood. This chain connects TRBV20-1 to TRBJ2-7; D gene unclear. The CDR3 protein is CSARDTSSFFYEQYF. The CDR3 DNA reads TGCAGTGCTAGAGATACTTCTAGTTTCTTCTACGAGCAGTACTTC.